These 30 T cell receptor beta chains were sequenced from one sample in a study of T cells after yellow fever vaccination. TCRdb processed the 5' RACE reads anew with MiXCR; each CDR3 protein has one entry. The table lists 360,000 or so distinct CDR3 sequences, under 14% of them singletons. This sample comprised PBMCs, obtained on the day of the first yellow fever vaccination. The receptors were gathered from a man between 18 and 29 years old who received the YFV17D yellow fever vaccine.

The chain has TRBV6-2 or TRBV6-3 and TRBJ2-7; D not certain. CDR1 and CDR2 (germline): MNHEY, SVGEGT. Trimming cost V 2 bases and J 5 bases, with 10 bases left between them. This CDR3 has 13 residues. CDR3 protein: CASSYGIYDEQYF. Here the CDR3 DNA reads TGTGCCAGCAGTTACGGTATCTATGACGAGCAGTACTTC.

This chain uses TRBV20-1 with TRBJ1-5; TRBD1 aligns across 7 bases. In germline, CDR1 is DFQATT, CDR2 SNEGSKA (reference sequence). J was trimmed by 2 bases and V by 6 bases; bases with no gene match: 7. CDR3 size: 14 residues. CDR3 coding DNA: TGCAGTGCCCTGACAGGGTACGGCAATCAGCCCCAGCATTTT. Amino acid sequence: CSALTGYGNQPQHF.

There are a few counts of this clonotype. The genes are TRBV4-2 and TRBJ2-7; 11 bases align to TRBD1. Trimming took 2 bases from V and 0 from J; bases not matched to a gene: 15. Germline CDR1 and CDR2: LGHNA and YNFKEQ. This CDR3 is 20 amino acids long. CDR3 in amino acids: CASSQRTGGAGRLVSYEQYF. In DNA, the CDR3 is TGTGCCAGCAGCCAAAGGACAGGGGGCGCGGGGCGCCTGGTCTCCTACGAGCAGTACTTC.

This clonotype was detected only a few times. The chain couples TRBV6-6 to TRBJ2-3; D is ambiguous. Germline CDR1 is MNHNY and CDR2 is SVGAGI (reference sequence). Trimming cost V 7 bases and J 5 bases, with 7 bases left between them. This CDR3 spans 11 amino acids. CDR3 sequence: CASTQVDTQYF. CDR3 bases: TGTGCCAGCACCCAAGTAGATACGCAGTATTTT.

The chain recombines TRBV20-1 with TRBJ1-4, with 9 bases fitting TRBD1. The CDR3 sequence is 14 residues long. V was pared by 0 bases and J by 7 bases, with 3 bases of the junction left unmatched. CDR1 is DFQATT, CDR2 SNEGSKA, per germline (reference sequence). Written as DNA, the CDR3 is TGCAGTGCTAGAGAAGGGACAGGGAGTGAAAAACTGTTTTTT. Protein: CSAREGTGSEKLFF.

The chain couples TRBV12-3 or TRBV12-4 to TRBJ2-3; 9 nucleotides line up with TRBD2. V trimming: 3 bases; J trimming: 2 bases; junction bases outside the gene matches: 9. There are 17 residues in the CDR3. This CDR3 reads CASSFRSSGGATDTQYF. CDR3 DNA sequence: TGTGCCAGCAGTTTTCGGAGTAGCGGGGGAGCCACAGATACGCAGTATTTT.

The CDR3 is CASSLGFGGATAETQYF. In DNA form, the CDR3 reads TGTGCCAGCAGCTTAGGGTTTGGAGGGGCTACCGCAGAGACCCAGTACTTC. The chain recombines TRBV7-9 with TRBJ2-5, with D perhaps matching TRBD2 (6 bases). Germline CDR1 SEHNR, CDR2 FQNEAQ (reference sequence). Trimming shortened V by 1 base and J by 4 bases, and 19 bases separated the two germline ends. CDR3 length equals 17 residues.

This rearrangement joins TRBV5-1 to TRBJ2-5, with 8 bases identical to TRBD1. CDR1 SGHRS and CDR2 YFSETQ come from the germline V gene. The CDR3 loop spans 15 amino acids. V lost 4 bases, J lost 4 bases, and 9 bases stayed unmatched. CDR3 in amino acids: CASSLGQGGSETQYF. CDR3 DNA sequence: TGCGCCAGCAGCCTCGGACAGGGAGGATCAGAGACCCAGTACTTC.

The CDR3 is CASSTGLAGPWDTQYF. The CDR3 DNA reads TGCGCCAGCAGCACCGGACTAGCGGGGCCCTGGGATACGCAGTATTTT. The gene calls are TRBV5-1 and TRBJ2-3; 12 bases are shared with TRBD2. The CDR3 consists of 16 residues. V shed 4 bases, J shed 6 bases, and the junction held 9 bases outside the gene matches. CDR1 SGHRS and CDR2 YFSETQ come from the germline V gene.

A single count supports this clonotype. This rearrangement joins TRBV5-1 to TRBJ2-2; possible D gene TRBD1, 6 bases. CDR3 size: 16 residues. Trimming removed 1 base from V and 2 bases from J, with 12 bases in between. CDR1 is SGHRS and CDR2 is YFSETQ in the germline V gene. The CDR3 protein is CASSLLGALNTGELFF. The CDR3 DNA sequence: TGCGCCAGCAGCTTGCTGGGGGCGCTAAACACCGGGGAGCTGTTTTTT.

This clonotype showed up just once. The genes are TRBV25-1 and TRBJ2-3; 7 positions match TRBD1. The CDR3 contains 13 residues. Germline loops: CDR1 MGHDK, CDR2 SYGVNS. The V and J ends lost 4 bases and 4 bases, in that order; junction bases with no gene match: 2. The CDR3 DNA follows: TGTGCCAGCAGTGGCCAGGGGGCAGATACGCAGTATTTT. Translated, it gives CASSGQGADTQYF.

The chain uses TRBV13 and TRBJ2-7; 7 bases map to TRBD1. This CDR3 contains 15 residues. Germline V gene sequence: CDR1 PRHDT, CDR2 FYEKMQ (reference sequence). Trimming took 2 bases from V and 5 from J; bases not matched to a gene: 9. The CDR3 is CASSLRLTGYDEQYF. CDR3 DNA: TGTGCCAGCAGCTTACGCCTGACAGGGTACGACGAGCAGTACTTC.

The DNA for the CDR3 is TGTGCCAGCAGCGTAGCTTTCGGACTAGTAGAGACCCAGTACTTC. It is translated as CASSVAFGLVETQYF. V gene TRBV9 combines with J gene TRBJ2-5; 7 bases line up with TRBD2. From germline, CDR1 is SGDLS and CDR2 YYNGEE. CDR3 length: 15 residues. With V trimmed by 0 bases and J by 4 bases, 6 bases remained unmatched.

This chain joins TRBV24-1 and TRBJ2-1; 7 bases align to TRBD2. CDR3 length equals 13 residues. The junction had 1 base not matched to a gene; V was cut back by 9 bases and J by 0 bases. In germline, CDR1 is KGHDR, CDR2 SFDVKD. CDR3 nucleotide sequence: TGTGCCACCGGCGGGAGCTCCTACAATGAGCAGTTCTTC. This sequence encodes CATGGSSYNEQFF.

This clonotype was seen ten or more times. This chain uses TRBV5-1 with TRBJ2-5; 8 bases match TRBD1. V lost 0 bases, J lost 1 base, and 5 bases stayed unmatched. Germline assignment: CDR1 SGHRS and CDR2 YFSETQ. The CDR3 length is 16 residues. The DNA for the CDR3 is TGCGCCAGCAGCTTGGAACCAGGGGGCCTCCAAGAGACCCAGTACTTC. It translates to CASSLEPGGLQETQYF. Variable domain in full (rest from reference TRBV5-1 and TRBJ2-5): KAGVTQTPRYLIKTRGQQVTLSCSPISGHRSVSWYQQTPGQGLQFLFEYFSETQRNKGNFPGRFSGRQFSNSRSEMNVSTLELGDSALYLCASSLEPGGLQETQYFGPGTRLLVL.

The CDR3 is CASRQIGNTIYF. CDR3 bases: TGTGCCAGCAGGCAGATCGGAAACACCATATATTTT. The rearrangement links TRBV11-2 to TRBJ1-3; D is unclear. The CDR3 is 12 amino acids. The germline V gene encodes CDR1 SGHAT and CDR2 FQNNGV. Trimming took off 6 bases at V and 4 bases at J, with 7 bases between the two ends. Looking up the rest from reference TRBV11-2 and TRBJ1-3 gives the full variable domain: EAGVAQSPRYKIIEKRQSVAFWCNPISGHATLYWYQQILGQGPKLLIQFQNNGVVDDSQLPKDRFSAERLKGVDSTLKIQPAKLEDSAVYLCASRQIGNTIYFGEGSWLTVV.

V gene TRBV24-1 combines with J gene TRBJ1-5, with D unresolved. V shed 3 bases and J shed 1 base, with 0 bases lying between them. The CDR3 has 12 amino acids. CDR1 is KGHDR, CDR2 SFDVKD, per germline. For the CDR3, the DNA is TGTGCCACCAGTGATAGCAATCAGCCCCAGCATTTT. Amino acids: CATSDSNQPQHF.

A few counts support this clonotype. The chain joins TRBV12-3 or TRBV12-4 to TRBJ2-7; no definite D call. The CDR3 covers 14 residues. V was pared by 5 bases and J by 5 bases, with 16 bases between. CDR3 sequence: CASSPSGAGNEQYF. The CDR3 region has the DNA TGTGCCAGCAGTCCGTCGGGCGCCGGAAACGAGCAGTACTTC.

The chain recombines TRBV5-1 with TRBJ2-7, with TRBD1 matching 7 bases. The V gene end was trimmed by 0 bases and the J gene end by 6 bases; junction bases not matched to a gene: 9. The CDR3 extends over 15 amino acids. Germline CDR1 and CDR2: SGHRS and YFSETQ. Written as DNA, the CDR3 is TGCGCCAGCAGCTTGGCCGGGACAGCCCTCTCCGAGCAGTACGTC. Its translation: CASSLAGTALSEQYV.

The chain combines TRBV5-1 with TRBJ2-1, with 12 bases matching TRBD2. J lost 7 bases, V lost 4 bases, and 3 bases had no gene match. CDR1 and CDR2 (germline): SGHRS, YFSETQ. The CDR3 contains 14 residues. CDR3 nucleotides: TGCGCCAGCAGCGGACTAGCGGGGTCTAATGAGCAGTTCTTC. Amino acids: CASSGLAGSNEQFF. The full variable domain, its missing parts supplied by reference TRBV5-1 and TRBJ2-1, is KAGVTQTPRYLIKTRGQQVTLSCSPISGHRSVSWYQQTPGQGLQFLFEYFSETQRNKGNFPGRFSGRQFSNSRSEMNVSTLELGDSALYLCASSGLAGSNEQFFGPGTRLTVL.

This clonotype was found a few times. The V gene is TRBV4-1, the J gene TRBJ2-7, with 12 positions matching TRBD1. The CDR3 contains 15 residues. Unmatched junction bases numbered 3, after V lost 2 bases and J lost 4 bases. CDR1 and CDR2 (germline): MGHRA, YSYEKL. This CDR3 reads CASSQLGQGAYEQYF. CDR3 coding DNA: TGCGCCAGCAGCCAACTGGGACAGGGGGCTTACGAGCAGTACTTC.

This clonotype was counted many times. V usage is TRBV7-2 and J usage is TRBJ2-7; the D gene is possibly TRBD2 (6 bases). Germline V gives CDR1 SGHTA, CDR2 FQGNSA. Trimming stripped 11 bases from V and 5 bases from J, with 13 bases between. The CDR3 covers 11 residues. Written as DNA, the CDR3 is TGTGCCTCCGGGAGTTTCAACGAGCAGTACTTC. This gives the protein CASGSFNEQYF.

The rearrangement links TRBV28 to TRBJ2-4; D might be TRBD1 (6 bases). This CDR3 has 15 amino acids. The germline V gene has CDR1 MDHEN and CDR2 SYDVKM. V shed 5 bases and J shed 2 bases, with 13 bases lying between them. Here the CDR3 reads CASSRQWDTKNIQYF. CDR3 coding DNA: TGTGCCAGCAGTCGACAATGGGACACCAAAAACATTCAGTACTTC.

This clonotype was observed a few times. In DNA form, the CDR3 reads TGCGCCAGCAGCCCCGGACTAGCCGTGAACAATGAGCAGTTCTTC. Protein: CASSPGLAVNNEQFF. The chain combines TRBV4-1 with TRBJ2-1; 8 bases are a match to TRBD2. V was clipped by 4 bases and J by 5 bases; unmatched bases: 7. The CDR3 is 15 amino acids. Germline CDR1 is MGHRA and CDR2 is YSYEKL.

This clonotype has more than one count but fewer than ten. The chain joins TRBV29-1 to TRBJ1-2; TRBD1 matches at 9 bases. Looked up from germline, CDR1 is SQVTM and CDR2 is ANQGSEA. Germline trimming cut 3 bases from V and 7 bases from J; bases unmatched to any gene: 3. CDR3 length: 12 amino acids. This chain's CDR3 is CSVEGQGGGYTF. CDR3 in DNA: TGCAGCGTTGAGGGACAGGGCGGTGGCTACACCTTC.

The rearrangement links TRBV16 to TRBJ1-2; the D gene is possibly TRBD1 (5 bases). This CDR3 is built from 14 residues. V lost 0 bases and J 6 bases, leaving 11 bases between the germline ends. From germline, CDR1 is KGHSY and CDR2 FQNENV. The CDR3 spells CASSQSPGSHGYTF. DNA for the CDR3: TGTGCCAGCAGCCAATCCCCAGGGAGCCATGGCTACACCTTC.

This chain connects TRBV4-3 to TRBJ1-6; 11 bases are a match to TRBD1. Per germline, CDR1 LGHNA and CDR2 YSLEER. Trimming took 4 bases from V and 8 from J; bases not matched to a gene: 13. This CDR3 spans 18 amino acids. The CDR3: CASSRQYGQGAGDSPLHF. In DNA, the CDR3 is TGCGCCAGCAGCCGGCAATACGGACAGGGGGCAGGGGATTCACCCCTCCACTTT.

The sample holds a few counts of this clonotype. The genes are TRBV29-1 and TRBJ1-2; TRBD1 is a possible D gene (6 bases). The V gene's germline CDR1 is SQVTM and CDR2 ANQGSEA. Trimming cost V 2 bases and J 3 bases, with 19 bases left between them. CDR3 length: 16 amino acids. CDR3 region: CSVERARGGWDYGYTF. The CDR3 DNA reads TGCAGCGTTGAAAGGGCCAGGGGCGGTTGGGACTATGGCTACACCTTC.

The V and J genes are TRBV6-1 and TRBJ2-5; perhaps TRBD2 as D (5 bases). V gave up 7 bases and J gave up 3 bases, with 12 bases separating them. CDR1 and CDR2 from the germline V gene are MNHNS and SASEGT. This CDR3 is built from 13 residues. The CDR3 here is CASTDSAEETQYF. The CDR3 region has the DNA TGTGCCAGCACCGATAGCGCGGAAGAGACCCAGTACTTC.

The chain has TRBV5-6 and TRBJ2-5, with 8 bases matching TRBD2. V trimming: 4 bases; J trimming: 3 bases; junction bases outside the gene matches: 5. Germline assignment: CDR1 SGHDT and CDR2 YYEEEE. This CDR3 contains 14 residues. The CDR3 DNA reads TGTGCCAGCAGCCCTACGGGGGGGGAAGAGACCCAGTACTTC. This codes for CASSPTGGEETQYF.